A selection of T cell receptor beta chains follows, all from one sample in a study of spatial heterogeneity in lung cancer. TCRdb called the 5' RACE reads again in MiXCR, with one record for every CDR3 protein. The sample shows about 82,000 distinct CDR3 sequences, 10% to 15% of them seen only once. The starting material was PBMCs, obtained at surgery. The receptors were sampled from a male donor with early-stage non-small cell lung cancer. Each CDR3 is given with its conserved first and last residue. The order of the fields is clone size, V gene, D gene, J gene, CDR3 DNA, CDR3 protein. The D gene is left open where the match is weak. Not every row has a clone size; where given, it reads once, few, many or a size class.

clone size: -; V gene: TRBV20-1; D gene: TRBD2; J gene: TRBJ2-7; CDR3 DNA: TGCAGTGCTAGCACGGGGACTAGCGGGACCTACGAGCAGTACTTC; CDR3 protein: CSASTGTSGTYEQYF
clone size: -; V gene: TRBV6-5; D gene: -; J gene: TRBJ2-7; CDR3 DNA: TGTGCCAGCAGCCCCATACCGCGGGACACCCATACTATCCACGAGCAGTACTTC; CDR3 protein: CASSPIPRDTHTIHEQYF
clone size: -; V gene: TRBV18; D gene: -; J gene: TRBJ2-5; CDR3 DNA: TGTGCCAGCTCACCGGGGGCAAGAGAGACCCAGTACTTC; CDR3 protein: CASSPGARETQYF
clone size: -; V gene: TRBV11-2; D gene: -; J gene: TRBJ2-5; CDR3 DNA: TGTGCCAGCAGCTTAATGAACGCAGGGGGGGAGACCCAGTACTTC; CDR3 protein: CASSLMNAGGETQYF
clone size: many; V gene: TRBV7-3; D gene: -; J gene: TRBJ1-1; CDR3 DNA: TGTGCCAGCAGCCTCACGGGAGAAACGGGTCGAGGGATGAACACTGAAGCTTTCTTT; CDR3 protein: CASSLTGETGRGMNTEAFF
clone size: many; V gene: TRBV19; D gene: -; J gene: TRBJ1-5; CDR3 DNA: TGTGCCAGTAGTCTGTGGACCGGGACCGCGGGAAATCAGCCCCAGCATTTT; CDR3 protein: CASSLWTGTAGNQPQHF
clone size: -; V gene: TRBV24-1; D gene: -; J gene: TRBJ2-5; CDR3 DNA: TGTGCCCCCACGTTCGATCAAGAGACCCAGTACTTC; CDR3 protein: CAPTFDQETQYF
clone size: few; V gene: TRBV15; D gene: -; J gene: TRBJ2-4; CDR3 DNA: TGTGCCACCAGCACTCGAGGGGGGCAGGGGAACATTCAGTACTTC; CDR3 protein: CATSTRGGQGNIQYF
clone size: -; V gene: TRBV6-1; D gene: -; J gene: TRBJ2-3; CDR3 DNA: TGTGCCAGCAGTGTCGAGACCCCGGGAGATACGCAGTATTTT; CDR3 protein: CASSVETPGDTQYF
clone size: -; V gene: TRBV18; D gene: -; J gene: TRBJ2-3; CDR3 DNA: TGTGCCAGCTCCGCCCTCCGGGGTGATACGCAGTATTTT; CDR3 protein: CASSALRGDTQYF
clone size: -; V gene: TRBV19; D gene: -; J gene: TRBJ2-5; CDR3 DNA: TGTGCCAGTAGTATACGACTCCTCCAAGAGACCCAGTACTTC; CDR3 protein: CASSIRLLQETQYF
clone size: -; V gene: TRBV6-5; D gene: -; J gene: TRBJ2-5; CDR3 DNA: TGTGCCAGCAGTTTACTACGACAGGCGGTCAGGGAGACCCAGTACTTC; CDR3 protein: CASSLLRQAVRETQYF
clone size: -; V gene: TRBV10-3; D gene: TRBD2; J gene: TRBJ2-5; CDR3 DNA: TGTGCCATCACCCCCGGGAGCGGGGAGGAGACCCAGTACTTC; CDR3 protein: CAITPGSGEETQYF
clone size: many; V gene: TRBV21-1; D gene: -; J gene: TRBJ1-2; CDR3 DNA: TGTGCCAGCAGCAAAGCTGAGCAGAGTTCCAACTATGGCTACACCTTC; CDR3 protein: CASSKAEQSSNYGYTF
clone size: few; V gene: TRBV12-3/TRBV12-4; D gene: -; J gene: TRBJ1-1; CDR3 DNA: TGTGCCAGCAGTAGCCGCCGGGGGGGGAGGCTAACTGAAGCTTTCTTT; CDR3 protein: CASSSRRGGRLTEAFF
clone size: few; V gene: TRBV14; D gene: -; J gene: TRBJ1-3; CDR3 DNA: TGTGCCAGCAGTGCCGGGAACACCATATATTTT; CDR3 protein: CASSAGNTIYF
clone size: few; V gene: TRBV20-1; D gene: -; J gene: TRBJ2-1; CDR3 DNA: TGCAGTGCGACCGAGGGCCTCTACAATGAGCAGTTCTTC; CDR3 protein: CSATEGLYNEQFF
clone size: -; V gene: TRBV5-1; D gene: -; J gene: TRBJ2-7; CDR3 DNA: TGCGCCAGCAGCTTGGGAGGGGCGGCGGTTTCCTACGAGCAGTACTTC; CDR3 protein: CASSLGGAAVSYEQYF
clone size: -; V gene: TRBV10-3; D gene: TRBD1; J gene: TRBJ2-1; CDR3 DNA: TGTGCCATCAGTGGTGTCAGGGGGTCCTACAATGAGCAGTTCTTC; CDR3 protein: CAISGVRGSYNEQFF
clone size: few; V gene: TRBV20-1; D gene: TRBD2; J gene: TRBJ2-3; CDR3 DNA: TGCAGTGCTCCGACTAGCGGGGGATCAGATACGCAGTATTTT; CDR3 protein: CSAPTSGGSDTQYF
clone size: -; V gene: TRBV4-2; D gene: -; J gene: TRBJ2-6; CDR3 DNA: TGTGCCAGCAGCCAAGGGATTTACTCCATTGGGGCCAACGTCCTGACTTTC; CDR3 protein: CASSQGIYSIGANVLTF
clone size: -; V gene: TRBV5-1; D gene: -; J gene: TRBJ2-7; CDR3 DNA: TGCGCCAGCAGCAACCATAAAGGGAGTGACGAGCAGTACTTC; CDR3 protein: CASSNHKGSDEQYF
clone size: -; V gene: TRBV12-3/TRBV12-4; D gene: -; J gene: TRBJ1-1; CDR3 DNA: TGTGCCAGCAGTTTCGGTGTTGAAGCTTTCTTT; CDR3 protein: CASSFGVEAFF
clone size: -; V gene: TRBV5-1; D gene: -; J gene: TRBJ2-7; CDR3 DNA: TGCGCCAGCAGCTTGGTAGGTGGGTACGAGCAGTACTTC; CDR3 protein: CASSLVGGYEQYF
clone size: few; V gene: TRBV28; D gene: TRBD1; J gene: TRBJ1-2; CDR3 DNA: TGTGCCAGCAGTACCATGACAGGGGGCTATGGCTACACCTTC; CDR3 protein: CASSTMTGGYGYTF
clone size: few; V gene: TRBV3-1; D gene: TRBD1; J gene: TRBJ1-4; CDR3 DNA: TGTGCCAGCAGCCCGGGACAGCTAGTGAATGAAAAACTGTTTTTT; CDR3 protein: CASSPGQLVNEKLFF
clone size: many; V gene: TRBV9; D gene: -; J gene: TRBJ2-5; CDR3 DNA: TGTGCCAGCAGCGTAGATGGCGGAGAGTACTTC; CDR3 protein: CASSVDGGEYF
clone size: few; V gene: TRBV7-3; D gene: -; J gene: TRBJ1-1; CDR3 DNA: TGTGCCAGCAGCTCCAGTTTTCAAGGGAACGCTTTCTTT; CDR3 protein: CASSSSFQGNAFF
clone size: many; V gene: TRBV3-1; D gene: -; J gene: TRBJ2-7; CDR3 DNA: TGTGCCAGCAGCCAAGAGGGAGGTCTATCCTACGAGCAGTACTTC; CDR3 protein: CASSQEGGLSYEQYF
clone size: -; V gene: TRBV7-9; D gene: TRBD2; J gene: TRBJ2-1; CDR3 DNA: TGTGCCAGCAGCGAGGGACTAGCGGGACGATACAATGAGCAGTTCTTC; CDR3 protein: CASSEGLAGRYNEQFF
clone size: few; V gene: TRBV3-1; D gene: -; J gene: TRBJ2-3; CDR3 DNA: TGTGCCAGCAGCCAAGATCCAGGGGAGACAGATACGCAGTATTTT; CDR3 protein: CASSQDPGETDTQYF
clone size: -; V gene: TRBV14; D gene: -; J gene: TRBJ2-1; CDR3 DNA: TGTGCCAGCAGCATCCGGGAGACCTCCTTTTACAATGAGCAGTTCTTC; CDR3 protein: CASSIRETSFYNEQFF
clone size: few; V gene: TRBV6-5; D gene: -; J gene: TRBJ1-1; CDR3 DNA: TGTGCCTCTTTTACAGGGATGAACACTGAAGCTTTCTTT; CDR3 protein: CASFTGMNTEAFF
clone size: -; V gene: TRBV7-2; D gene: -; J gene: TRBJ2-5; CDR3 DNA: TGTGCCAGCAGCTTAGCGACGGCGGGGACCCAGTACTTC; CDR3 protein: CASSLATAGTQYF
clone size: -; V gene: TRBV27; D gene: -; J gene: TRBJ1-2; CDR3 DNA: TGTGCCAGCAGGGACAGTTGGGACTATGGCTACACCTTC; CDR3 protein: CASRDSWDYGYTF
clone size: few; V gene: TRBV7-8; D gene: -; J gene: TRBJ2-1; CDR3 DNA: TGTGCCAGCAGCGCGGAGGTCGGGGACCACAATGAGCAGTTCTTC; CDR3 protein: CASSAEVGDHNEQFF
clone size: -; V gene: TRBV5-1; D gene: -; J gene: TRBJ1-1; CDR3 DNA: TGCGCCAGCAGCTTGGCCGGGGCGGCGGAAACTGAAGCTTTCTTT; CDR3 protein: CASSLAGAAETEAFF
clone size: many; V gene: TRBV5-6; D gene: -; J gene: TRBJ1-1; CDR3 DNA: TGTGCCAGCAGCTTGGGGGGACACTCGACTGAAGCTTTCTTT; CDR3 protein: CASSLGGHSTEAFF
clone size: -; V gene: TRBV5-5; D gene: -; J gene: TRBJ1-1; CDR3 DNA: TGTGCCAGCAGGTCCGGGGACGATAGGGGCACTGAAGCTTTCTTT; CDR3 protein: CASRSGDDRGTEAFF
clone size: many; V gene: TRBV6-6; D gene: -; J gene: TRBJ1-2; CDR3 DNA: TGTGCCAGCAGCCCCGACAGAAACTATGGCTACACCTTC; CDR3 protein: CASSPDRNYGYTF
clone size: -; V gene: TRBV14; D gene: -; J gene: TRBJ2-7; CDR3 DNA: TGTGCCAGCAGCCCCTCCATCAGGGAGCAGTACTTC; CDR3 protein: CASSPSIREQYF
clone size: -; V gene: TRBV5-4; D gene: -; J gene: TRBJ2-3; CDR3 DNA: TGTGCCAGCAGCTTGCATCCAGATACGCAGTATTTT; CDR3 protein: CASSLHPDTQYF
clone size: -; V gene: TRBV19; D gene: -; J gene: TRBJ1-4; CDR3 DNA: TGTGCCTGCGAAGGGCCCGTTAATGAAAAACTGTTTTTT; CDR3 protein: CACEGPVNEKLFF
clone size: many; V gene: TRBV9; D gene: -; J gene: TRBJ2-5; CDR3 DNA: TGTGCCAGCAGCGCGACCCCGAACGCCCAAGAGACCCAGTACTTC; CDR3 protein: CASSATPNAQETQYF
clone size: -; V gene: TRBV5-4; D gene: -; J gene: TRBJ2-1; CDR3 DNA: TGTGCCAGCAGCTTAGACGCCGGGGAGCAGTTCTTC; CDR3 protein: CASSLDAGEQFF
clone size: many; V gene: TRBV30; D gene: -; J gene: TRBJ2-2; CDR3 DNA: TGTGCCTGGGAGATGACCGGGGAGCTGTTTTTT; CDR3 protein: CAWEMTGELFF
clone size: once; V gene: TRBV4-1; D gene: -; J gene: TRBJ2-7; CDR3 DNA: TGCGCCAGCAGCCAAGATGAGTACGGGGGCTCCTACGAGCAGTACTTC; CDR3 protein: CASSQDEYGGSYEQYF
clone size: -; V gene: TRBV30; D gene: -; J gene: TRBJ1-5; CDR3 DNA: TGTGCCTGGAGGTTACAGGGCGGACAGCCCCAGCATTTT; CDR3 protein: CAWRLQGGQPQHF
clone size: few; V gene: TRBV6-1; D gene: -; J gene: TRBJ2-3; CDR3 DNA: TGTGCCAGCAGCGGGGCCAAAGATACGCAGTATTTT; CDR3 protein: CASSGAKDTQYF
clone size: few; V gene: TRBV19; D gene: -; J gene: TRBJ2-7; CDR3 DNA: TGTGCCAGTACCCCGGGGACCTTCGCTAATCACGAGCAGTACTTC; CDR3 protein: CASTPGTFANHEQYF
clone size: -; V gene: TRBV29-1; D gene: TRBD1; J gene: TRBJ2-2; CDR3 DNA: TGCAGCGTGACAGGGCGGACCGGGGAGCTGTTTTTT; CDR3 protein: CSVTGRTGELFF
clone size: -; V gene: TRBV7-3; D gene: -; J gene: TRBJ2-1; CDR3 DNA: TGTGCCAGCAGCTTAGCTTTCGTGGGGGAGCAGTTCTTC; CDR3 protein: CASSLAFVGEQFF
clone size: few; V gene: TRBV5-1; D gene: TRBD2; J gene: TRBJ2-2; CDR3 DNA: TGCGCCAGCACCACCAGACTAGCGGGAGGTACCGGGGAGCTGTTTTTT; CDR3 protein: CASTTRLAGGTGELFF
clone size: few; V gene: TRBV2; D gene: TRBD2; J gene: TRBJ2-1; CDR3 DNA: TGTGCCAGCAGGGACCGACTAGCGGGTCTCTACAATGAGCAGTTCTTC; CDR3 protein: CASRDRLAGLYNEQFF
clone size: few; V gene: TRBV11-1; D gene: -; J gene: TRBJ2-5; CDR3 DNA: TGTGCCAGCAGCTTAGCAAGGGGGGGGACCCAGTACTTC; CDR3 protein: CASSLARGGTQYF
clone size: few; V gene: TRBV19; D gene: -; J gene: TRBJ1-5; CDR3 DNA: TGTGCCAGTAGTATAGCCAGGGCTGGCAATCAGCCCCAGCATTTT; CDR3 protein: CASSIARAGNQPQHF